What follows are 13 T cell receptor beta chains derived from one specimen sequenced in a study of blood T cell repertoires in COVID-19. The assay was immunoSEQ multiplex PCR, and TCRdb's table has in-frame clones only and misses some. The repertoire holds 70,000 to 85,000 clones, with more than 75% as singletons. Material for sequencing was peripheral blood. These TCRs come from a human donor in a cohort sampled during active COVID-19.

This clone was detected only once. The chain recombines TRBV27 with TRBJ2-1; a weak D match, TRBD2 (5 bases). With 0 bases removed from V and 3 bases from J, the gap between germline ends came to 18 bases. The CDR3 is 18 amino acids. CDR1 is MNHEY, CDR2 SMNVEV, per germline (reference sequence). The CDR3 region is CASSLSPWGDGNYNEQFF. CDR3 nucleotides: TGTGCCAGCAGTTTATCCCCCTGGGGAGATGGGAACTACAATGAGCAGTTCTTC.

The genes are TRBV5-1 and TRBJ2-1; 11 bases align to TRBD2. CDR1 and CDR2 from the germline V gene are SGHRS and YFSETQ. This CDR3 comprises 16 residues. Trimming removed 0 bases from V and 7 bases from J; junction bases left unmatched: 6. CDR3 region: CASSLVLAGGLNEQFF. The CDR3 DNA reads as TGCGCCAGCAGCTTGGTTCTAGCGGGAGGTTTAAATGAGCAGTTCTTC. Full variable domain (missing parts from reference TRBV5-1 and TRBJ2-1): KAGVTQTPRYLIKTRGQQVTLSCSPISGHRSVSWYQQTPGQGLQFLFEYFSETQRNKGNFPGRFSGRQFSNSRSEMNVSTLELGDSALYLCASSLVLAGGLNEQFFGPGTRLTVL.

This clone was seen only once. The chain links TRBV6-6 to TRBJ1-2; 11 nucleotides align to TRBD1. CDR1 is MNHNY and CDR2 is SVGAGI in the germline V gene (reference sequence). The V segment lost 4 bases and the J segment 2 bases; nucleotides outside the gene matches: 3. This CDR3 contains 15 residues. CDR3 sequence reads: CASSLWTGGNYGYTF. CDR3 coding DNA: TGTGCCAGCAGTTTATGGACAGGGGGCAACTATGGCTACACCTTC.

The V gene is TRBV19, the J gene TRBJ1-5, with unresolved D. The CDR3 consists of 15 residues. The V gene lost 1 base and the J gene lost 1 base, with 8 bases spanning the gap. The germline V gene encodes CDR1 LNHDA and CDR2 SQIVND (reference sequence). CDR3 nucleotide sequence: TGTGCCAGTAGTATAGTAAGACAAAGCAATCAGCCCCAGCATTTT. Its protein product is CASSIVRQSNQPQHF.

V gene TRBV7-8 combines with J gene TRBJ2-3; TRBD2 matches 8 bases. J gave up 3 bases and V 5 bases, and 4 bases lay outside the gene matches. CDR3 size: 14 residues. Germline assignment: CDR1 SGHVS and CDR2 FQNEAQ. In DNA form, the CDR3 reads TGTGCCAGCAGCCTCCGACTAGCGACAGATACGCAGTATTTT. Encoded protein: CASSLRLATDTQYF. Complete variable domain (other parts from reference TRBV7-8 and TRBJ2-3): GAGVSQSPRYKVAKRGQDVALRCDPISGHVSLFWYQQALGQGPEFLTYFQNEAQLDKSGLPSDRFFAERPEGSVSTLKIQRTQQEDSAVYLCASSLRLATDTQYFGPGTRLTVL.

The chain is built from TRBV5-1 and TRBJ2-7, with 11 bases aligning to TRBD2. Germline V CDR1 and CDR2: SGHRS, YFSETQ. The V and J ends lost 1 base and 2 bases, in that order; junction bases with no gene match: 8. The CDR3 is 17 amino acids. The chain's CDR3 is CASSLSVAGGPAYEQYF. In nucleotides, the CDR3 is TGCGCCAGCAGCTTGTCGGTAGCGGGAGGGCCGGCCTACGAGCAGTACTTC.

CDR3 sequence reads: CASSPGTGQGGNQPQHF. The DNA for the CDR3 is TGTGCCAGTAGCCCAGGGACGGGACAGGGGGGCAATCAGCCCCAGCATTTT. The V gene is TRBV19, the J gene TRBJ1-5; 11 bases line up with TRBD1. V was clipped by 6 bases and J by 2 bases; unmatched bases: 9. The CDR3 length is 17 residues. Germline values: CDR1 LNHDA, CDR2 SQIVND (reference sequence).

The chain carries TRBV27 and TRBJ1-6; weak D call: TRBD1 (6 bases). The CDR3 totals 18 residues. Germline CDR1 MNHEY, CDR2 SMNVEV (reference sequence). Trimming shortened V by 5 bases and J by 0 bases, and 17 bases separated the two germline ends. For the CDR3, the DNA is TGTGCCAGCAGTCTTAAAGGACAGTTGAGCTCCTATAATTCACCCCTCCACTTT. This translates into CASSLKGQLSSYNSPLHF.

The CDR3 sequence is CASSLRASGRADTQYF. As DNA, the CDR3 is TGCGCCAGCAGCTTGAGGGCTAGCGGGAGGGCAGATACGCAGTATTTT. The chain employs TRBV5-1 and TRBJ2-3; 12 bases map to TRBD2. Per the germline V gene, CDR1 is SGHRS and CDR2 is YFSETQ. Germline trimming cut 1 base from V and 4 bases from J; bases unmatched to any gene: 4. The CDR3 sequence is 16 residues long.

The chain is built from TRBV6-5 and TRBJ1-4; the D gene is possibly TRBD1 (5 bases). CDR3 length: 15 residues. Trimming pared 2 bases from V and 6 bases from J, leaving 13 bases between. From germline, CDR1 is MNHEY and CDR2 SVGAGI. In nucleotides, the CDR3 is TGTGCCAGCAGTTACGTATCGGGGGGGGATGAAAAACTGTTTTTT. Translated, it gives CASSYVSGGDEKLFF.

In this sample, this clone turned up a few times. The CDR3: CASSRPSGFTDTQYF. The CDR3, as DNA: TGTGCCAGTAGTCGACCTAGCGGCTTCACAGATACGCAGTATTTT. The rearrangement joins TRBV19 to TRBJ2-3; 7 nucleotides line up with TRBD2. The length of the CDR3 is 15 residues. The V gene's germline CDR1 is LNHDA and CDR2 SQIVND (reference sequence). With 5 bases clipped from V and 2 bases from J, the junction kept 7 bases outside the gene matches.

The genes are TRBV7-2 and TRBJ2-7, with 9 bases aligning to TRBD1. Looked up from germline, CDR1 is SGHTA and CDR2 is FQGNSA. CDR3 length: 15 residues. The trim removed 5 bases at V and 5 bases at J, leaving 10 bases unmatched. CDR3 in amino acids: CASSIAGTGQNEQYF. CDR3 nucleotides: TGTGCCAGCAGCATTGCCGGGACAGGGCAAAACGAGCAGTACTTC.

The chain carries TRBV2 and TRBJ1-1; a weak D match, TRBD1 (6 bases). Trimming removed 4 bases from V and 6 bases from J, with 9 bases in between. CDR3 size: 12 residues. Per the germline V gene, CDR1 is SNHLY and CDR2 is FYNNEI. Written as DNA, the CDR3 is TGTGCCAGCAGTGGAAACAGGGCTGAAGCTTTCTTT. This gives the protein CASSGNRAEAFF.